A single sample is the source of the 3 T cell receptor beta chains below, sequenced in a study of T cells in Graves' hyperthyroidism and ophthalmopathy. Amplification of TCR beta CDR3 regions used RNA as the template. HTBI primers were the set used in a first-round RT-PCR of the TCR CDR3. TCRdb itself ran the multiplex PCR reads through MiXCR, one entry per CDR3 protein. The profile covers 600,000 to 700,000 distinct CDR3 sequences, with less than 45% appearing a single time and roughly 7.2% taken by the ten largest. The specimen was peripheral blood or thyroid tissue (not recorded which). These receptors all stem from an adult man with Graves' disease, either hyperthyroidism or ophthalmopathy (not recorded which).

The chain employs TRBV20-1 and TRBJ2-7; the match to TRBD2 covers 9 bases. With 6 bases clipped from V and 2 bases from J, the junction kept 8 bases outside the gene matches. The CDR3 covers 14 residues. Per germline, CDR1 DFQATT and CDR2 SNEGSKA (reference sequence). The CDR3 nucleotides are TGCAGTGCGACTTCTAGCGGGACCGCCTACGAGCAGTACTTC. Residues: CSATSSGTAYEQYF.

The chain couples TRBV6-5 to TRBJ2-7; 13 nucleotides match TRBD2. V gave up 6 bases and J gave up 7 bases; unmatched junction bases: 6. Per germline, CDR1 MNHEY and CDR2 SVGAGI. The CDR3 has 14 amino acids. The CDR3 is CASSGTSGTWEQYF. The CDR3, as DNA: TGTGCCAGCAGCGGGACTAGCGGGACTTGGGAGCAGTACTTC.

This CDR3 reads CASSQLTGEYGYTF. CDR3 DNA: TGTGCCAGCAGCCAACTGACAGGAGAATATGGCTACACCTTC. The chain combines TRBV14 with TRBJ1-2; a weak D match, TRBD1 (6 bases). The CDR3 covers 14 residues. Germline assignment: CDR1 SGHDN and CDR2 FVKESK. Deletions cut 2 bases from V and 5 bases from J, with 12 bases between.